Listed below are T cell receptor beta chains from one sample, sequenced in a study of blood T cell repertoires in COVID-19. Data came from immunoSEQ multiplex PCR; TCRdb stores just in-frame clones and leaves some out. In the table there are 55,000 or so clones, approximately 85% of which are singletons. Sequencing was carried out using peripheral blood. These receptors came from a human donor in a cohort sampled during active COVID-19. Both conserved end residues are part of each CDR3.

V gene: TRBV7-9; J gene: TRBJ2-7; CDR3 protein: CASSHRDRNYEQYF
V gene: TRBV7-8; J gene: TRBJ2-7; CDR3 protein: CASSPTFRGEQYF
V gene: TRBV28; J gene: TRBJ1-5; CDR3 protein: CASSFVDSPQHF
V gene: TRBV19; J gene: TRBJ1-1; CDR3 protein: CASSIYGQGMNTEAFF
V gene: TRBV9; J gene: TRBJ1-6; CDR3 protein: CASSTPSDRVSYNSPLHF
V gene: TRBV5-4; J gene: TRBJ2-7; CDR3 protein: CASSPISSGIYEQYF
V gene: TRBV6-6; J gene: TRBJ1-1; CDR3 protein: CASRQGRNTEAFF
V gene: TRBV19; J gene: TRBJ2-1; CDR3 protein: CASSSPSASGRLGEQFF
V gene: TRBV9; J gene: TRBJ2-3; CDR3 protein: CASSNRLAGEGDTDTQYF
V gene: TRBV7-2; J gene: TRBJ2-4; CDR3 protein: CASGLTGQLEEYF
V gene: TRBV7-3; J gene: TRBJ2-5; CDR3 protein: CASSQGHLVETQYF
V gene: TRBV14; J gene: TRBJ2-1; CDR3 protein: CASSQARLAGDNEQFF
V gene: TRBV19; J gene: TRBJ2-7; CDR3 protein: CASSERGTSRTQSEQYF
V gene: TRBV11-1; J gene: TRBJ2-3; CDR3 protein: CASSSNRGDTQYF
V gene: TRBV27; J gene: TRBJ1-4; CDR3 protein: CASSFWGRTNEKLFF
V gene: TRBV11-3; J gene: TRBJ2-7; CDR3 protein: CASSGGQGATYEQYF
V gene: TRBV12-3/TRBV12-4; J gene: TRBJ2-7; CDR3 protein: CASGAGAGHEQYF
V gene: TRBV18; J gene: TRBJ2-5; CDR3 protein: CASSPITGGLKTQYF
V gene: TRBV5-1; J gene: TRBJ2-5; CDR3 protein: CASSLEAAQETQYF
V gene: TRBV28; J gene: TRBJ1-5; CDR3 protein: CASSTRTGTNQPQHF
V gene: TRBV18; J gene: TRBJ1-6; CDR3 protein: CASSPPGRNSPLHF
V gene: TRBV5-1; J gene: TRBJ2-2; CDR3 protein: CASSPGGAQDGELFF
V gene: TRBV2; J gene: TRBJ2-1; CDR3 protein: CASRVGLAGGAEQFF
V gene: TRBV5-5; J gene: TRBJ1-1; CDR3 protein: CASSLERWRTEAFF
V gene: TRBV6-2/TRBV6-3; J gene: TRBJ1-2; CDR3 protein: CASSYDRTLYGYTF
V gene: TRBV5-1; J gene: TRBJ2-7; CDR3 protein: CASSLGWGTGGYEQYF
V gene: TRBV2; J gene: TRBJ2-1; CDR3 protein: CASSVSGYNEQFF
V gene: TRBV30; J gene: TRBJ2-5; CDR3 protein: CAWRGQTQETQYF
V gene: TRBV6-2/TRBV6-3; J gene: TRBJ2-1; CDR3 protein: CASSYLTGGEQFF
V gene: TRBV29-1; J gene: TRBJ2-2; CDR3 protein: CSVDTANTGELFF
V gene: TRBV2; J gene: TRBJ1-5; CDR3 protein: CASRQVEDNQPQHF
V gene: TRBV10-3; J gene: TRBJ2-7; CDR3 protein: CAISESGLAANSYEQYF
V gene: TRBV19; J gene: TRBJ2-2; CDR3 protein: CASILGRVAQPGELFF
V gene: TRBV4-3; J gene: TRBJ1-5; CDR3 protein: CASSHRTGRPQHF
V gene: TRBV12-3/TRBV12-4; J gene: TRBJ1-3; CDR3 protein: CASTLESGNTIYF
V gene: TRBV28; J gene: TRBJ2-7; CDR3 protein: CASSLLGGIAGGSSYEQYF
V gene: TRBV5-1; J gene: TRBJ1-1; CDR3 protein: CASSLAQSMNTEAFF
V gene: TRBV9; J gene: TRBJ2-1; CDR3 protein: CASSVLLSGDYNEQFF
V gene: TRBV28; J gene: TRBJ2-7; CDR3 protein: CASSVPIPYEQYF
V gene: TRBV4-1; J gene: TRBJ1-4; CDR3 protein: CASSSGTGVPEKLFF
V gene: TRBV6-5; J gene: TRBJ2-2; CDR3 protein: CASNQRRATGELFF
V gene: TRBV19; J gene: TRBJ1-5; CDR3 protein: CASSYLQGAGQPQHF
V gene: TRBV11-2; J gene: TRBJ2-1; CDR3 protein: CASRRTGDNNEQFF
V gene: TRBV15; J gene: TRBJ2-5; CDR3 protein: CATSPQRGQTQYF
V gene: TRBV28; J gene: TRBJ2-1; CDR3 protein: CASTESGRAYNEQFF
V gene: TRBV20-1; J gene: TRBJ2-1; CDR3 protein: CSASPYSYEQFF
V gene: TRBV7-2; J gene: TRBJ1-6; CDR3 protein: CASSNDRFSPLHF
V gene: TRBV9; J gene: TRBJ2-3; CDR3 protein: CASSSPRGGSFTDTQYF
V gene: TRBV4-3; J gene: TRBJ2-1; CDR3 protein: CASSLQAGGFSYNEQFF
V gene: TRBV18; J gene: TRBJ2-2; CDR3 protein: CASPWGDTGELFF
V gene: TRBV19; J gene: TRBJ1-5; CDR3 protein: CASSQARGHSQPQHF
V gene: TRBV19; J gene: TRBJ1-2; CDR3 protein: CASSRPGRLPDYFF
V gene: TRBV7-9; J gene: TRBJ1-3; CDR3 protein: CASSPVVARNTIYF
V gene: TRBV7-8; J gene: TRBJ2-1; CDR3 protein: CASTGGWEQFF
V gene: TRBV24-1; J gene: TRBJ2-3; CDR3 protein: CATSDRQGGFGDTQYF